These T cell receptor beta chains were read from a single sample in a study of cytomegalovirus exposure and HLA in healthy donors. Repertoires were generated with immunoSEQ multiplex PCR, while TCRdb's copy carries only in-frame clones and drops some. Found here are 150,000 to 200,000 clones, 80% of them singletons; the top ten hold over 8%. Source material: PBMCs. The source of these receptors is a man between 18 and 29 years old in good health and CMV-seropositive. CDR3s include the opening cysteine and the closing phenylalanine or tryptophan. The D gene is left open where the match is weak. Some rows have no size entry. The others give once, few or many, or a class for an expanded clone.

abundance,v_gene,d_gene,j_gene,CDR3aa,CDR3nt
-,TRBV27,-,TRBJ1-5,CASSLGHNSNQPQHF,TGTGCCAGCAGTTTGGGGCACAATAGCAATCAGCCCCAGCATTTT
-,TRBV4-1,-,TRBJ2-7,CASSQVSSDYEQYF,TGCGCCAGCAGCCAAGTTTCGAGTGACTACGAGCAGTACTTC
-,TRBV5-1,-,TRBJ2-3,CASSPRTYSTDTQYF,TGCGCCAGCAGTCCTAGAACTTACAGCACAGATACGCAGTATTTT
-,TRBV10-3,TRBD1,TRBJ1-1,CAIRDATGTVNTEAFF,TGTGCCATCAGAGATGCTACCGGGACAGTGAACACTGAAGCTTTCTTT
-,TRBV6-1,-,TRBJ1-5,CASSELIRLNQPQHF,TGTGCCAGCAGTGAACTTATCCGACTCAATCAGCCCCAGCATTTT
few,TRBV5-1,-,TRBJ2-7,CASSLPGEIYEQYF,TGCGCCAGCAGCTTACCAGGGGAGATTTACGAGCAGTACTTC
-,TRBV4-2,TRBD2,TRBJ2-1,CASSPRAPGLVVWKNEQFF,TGTGCCAGCAGCCCCCGAGCACCAGGACTAGTCGTGTGGAAGAATGAGCAGTTCTTC
once,TRBV19,-,TRBJ1-5,CASSVPGTREPQHF,TGTGCCAGTAGTGTGCCCGGGACAAGGGAACCCCAGCATTTT
-,TRBV4-1,-,TRBJ1-1,CASSQVGGTEAFF,TGCGCCAGCAGCCAAGTCGGCGGGACTGAAGCTTTCTTT
few,TRBV4-3,-,TRBJ2-7,CASSQNRDDEQYF,TGCGCCAGCAGCCAAAACAGGGACGACGAGCAGTACTTC
-,TRBV15,-,TRBJ1-4,CATSSLLGREKLFF,TGTGCCACCAGCAGCCTACTGGGGCGGGAAAAACTGTTTTTT
few,TRBV29-1,-,TRBJ1-1,CSVDPLRGNTEAFF,TGCAGCGTTGACCCCCTACGGGGGAACACTGAAGCTTTCTTT
-,TRBV6-5,TRBD2,TRBJ2-3,CASSYGLAASTDTQYF,TGTGCCAGCAGTTACGGACTAGCGGCGAGCACAGATACGCAGTATTTT
-,TRBV29-1,TRBD1,TRBJ1-2,CSVEVPGTGGRYTF,TGCAGCGTTGAAGTCCCCGGGACAGGGGGCCGGTACACCTTC
-,TRBV19,TRBD1,TRBJ1-2,CASSIGPGQTYGYTF,TGTGCCAGTAGTATCGGCCCGGGACAGACCTATGGCTACACCTTC
-,TRBV29-1,TRBD1,TRBJ2-2,CSVSTGDHGELFF,TGCAGCGTATCTACAGGGGACCACGGGGAGCTGTTTTTT
once,TRBV30,TRBD2,TRBJ2-7,CAFFSGSSHEQYF,TGTGCCTTCTTTAGCGGGAGTTCCCACGAGCAGTACTTC
-,TRBV23-1,-,TRBJ2-7,CASSQSQSLPPYEQYF,TGCGCCAGCAGTCAATCGCAGTCCCTCCCTCCCTACGAGCAGTACTTC
-,TRBV5-1,TRBD1,TRBJ1-1,CASRQGADTEAFF,TGCGCCAGCAGGCAGGGGGCCGACACTGAAGCTTTCTTT
-,TRBV6-1,TRBD1,TRBJ1-2,CASRTGTAYGYTF,TGTGCCAGCAGGACCGGGACAGCGTATGGCTACACCTTC
-,TRBV29-1,-,TRBJ2-2,CSVPGPALLTGELFF,TGCAGCGTGCCTGGGCCGGCTCTTTTGACCGGGGAGCTGTTTTTT
-,TRBV7-3,-,TRBJ1-1,CASSDSNNKAFF,TGTGCCAGCAGCGATAGTAATAATAAAGCTTTCTTT
-,TRBV10-3,-,TRBJ2-2,CAISAGRPWMNTGELFF,TGTGCCATCAGTGCCGGCAGGCCGTGGATGAACACCGGGGAGCTGTTTTTT
-,TRBV7-9,TRBD1,TRBJ2-7,CASSLEGHRGLYEQYF,TGTGCCAGCAGCTTAGAGGGGCACAGGGGGCTTTACGAGCAGTACTTC
-,TRBV7-2,TRBD2,TRBJ2-5,CASSRRPGAGSETQYF,TGTGCCAGCAGCCGTCGCCCAGGAGCGGGATCAGAGACCCAGTACTTC
-,TRBV7-9,TRBD2,TRBJ2-1,CASSLERGLSYNEQFF,TGTGCCAGCAGCTTAGAGCGGGGGCTCTCCTACAATGAGCAGTTCTTC
-,TRBV28,-,TRBJ2-7,CASSLWAGSNYEQYF,TGTGCCAGCAGTTTATGGGCGGGATCTAACTACGAGCAGTACTTC
-,TRBV10-2,TRBD2,TRBJ2-2,CASYTGTRLPGELFF,TGCGCCAGCTACACCGGGACTAGGCTTCCCGGGGAGCTGTTTTTT
once,TRBV28,TRBD2,TRBJ2-1,CASTLGTSGHNEQFF,TGTGCCAGCACTCTCGGGACTAGCGGTCACAATGAGCAGTTCTTC
-,TRBV6-6,-,TRBJ2-7,CASSYMITAYEQYF,TGTGCCAGCAGTTACATGATCACTGCCTACGAGCAGTACTTC
-,TRBV4-2,TRBD1,TRBJ2-6,CASSQEDRGPAGANVLTF,TGTGCCAGCAGCCAAGAGGACAGGGGGCCTGCCGGGGCCAACGTCCTGACTTTC
-,TRBV12-5,TRBD1,TRBJ2-5,CASGLDRDQETQYF,TGTGCTAGTGGTTTAGACAGGGACCAAGAGACCCAGTACTTC